The 18 T cell receptor beta chains below come from one sample, sequenced in a study of cytomegalovirus exposure and HLA in healthy donors. The primer mix had 60 Vbeta and 13 Jbeta primers. Some clones are missing from TCRdb's copy, which holds only in-frame ones; the method was immunoSEQ multiplex PCR. The sample has 140,000 to 150,000 clones, roughly two thirds seen once. Sequenced sample: PBMCs. These TCRs come from a male donor in good health and CMV-seronegative.

The chain recombines TRBV10-3 with TRBJ2-3, with TRBD2 identical over 10 bases. J was trimmed by 6 bases and V by 9 bases; bases with no gene match: 12. The CDR3 contains 15 residues. Germline V gives CDR1 ENHRY, CDR2 SYGVKD. CDR3 residues: CAIRISGGVGDTQYF. The CDR3, as DNA: TGTGCCATACGAATCAGCGGGGGGGTGGGGGATACGCAGTATTTT.

This clone is a singleton in its sample. The chain carries TRBV2 and TRBJ2-3; 8 bases match TRBD2. The CDR3 contains 14 residues. CDR1 and CDR2 from the germline V gene are SNHLY and FYNNEI. V trimming: 7 bases; J trimming: 0 bases; junction bases outside the gene matches: 3. The DNA of the CDR3 is TGTGCCAGCAAAGCGGGGGCAAGCACAGATACGCAGTATTTT. It specifies CASKAGASTDTQYF.

In DNA form, the CDR3 reads TGCAGCGTTGGATCCCCCCGCTGGAGTGCGAGTGAGCAGTTCTTC. Translating gives CSVGSPRWSASEQFF. The chain uses TRBV29-1 and TRBJ2-1; D remains unclear. The germline CDR1 and CDR2 sequences are SQVTM and ANQGSEA. The CDR3 is 15 residues long. Deletions cut 4 bases from V and 9 bases from J, with 22 bases between.

The chain combines TRBV6-1 with TRBJ1-5, with TRBD1 identical over 7 bases. V was pared by 6 bases and J by 4 bases, with 3 bases of the junction left unmatched. The V gene's germline CDR1 is MNHNS and CDR2 SASEGT. The length of the CDR3 is 13 residues. The CDR3 region has the DNA TGTGCCAGCAGCCGGGGACAGAATCAGCCCCAGCATTTT. This translates into CASSRGQNQPQHF.

V gene TRBV2 combines with J gene TRBJ2-3; TRBD2 agrees at 8 bases. The CDR3 has 15 residues. Trimming removed 4 bases from V and 1 base from J; junction bases left unmatched: 4. Germline CDR1 is SNHLY and CDR2 is FYNNEI. CDR3 amino acids: CASSVLAGGTDTQYF. DNA of the CDR3: TGTGCCAGCAGTGTGCTAGCGGGCGGCACAGATACGCAGTATTTT.

V is TRBV18 and J is TRBJ2-7; D remains unclear. The germline V gene encodes CDR1 KGHSH and CDR2 LQKENI. Trimming removed 0 bases at V and 0 bases at J, with 6 bases between. The CDR3 loop spans 14 amino acids. The CDR3 sequence is CASSPPAFSYEQYF. CDR3 DNA sequence: TGTGCCAGCTCACCACCGGCATTCTCCTACGAGCAGTACTTC.

This chain links TRBV6-1 with TRBJ2-5; D remains ambiguous. Trimming left V 8 bases short and J 1 base short, with 11 bases between. The CDR3 runs to 13 residues. The germline V gene encodes CDR1 MNHNS and CDR2 SASEGT. CDR3 residues: CASAGGFQETQYF. In DNA form, the CDR3 reads TGTGCCAGCGCTGGCGGATTCCAAGAGACCCAGTACTTC.

This chain links TRBV6-1 with TRBJ1-5, with 8 bases identical to TRBD1. CDR1 and CDR2 (germline): MNHNS, SASEGT. The trim removed 6 bases at V and 2 bases at J, leaving 3 bases unmatched. The CDR3 sequence is 14 residues long. CDR3 nucleotides: TGTGCCAGCAGCGTGGACAGGGGCAATCAGCCCCAGCATTTT. Translation gives CASSVDRGNQPQHF.

About this clone itself: One junction end disagrees with the germline gene, perhaps due to a read error. The gene calls are TRBV7-7 and TRBJ2-5; 9 nucleotides agree with TRBD1. The germline CDR1 and CDR2 sequences are SSHAT and FNYEAQ (reference sequence). There are 16 residues in the CDR3. The CDR3 coding sequence is TGTGCTAGCAGCCTACAGGGGGCAAGGGGACAAGAGACCCAGTACTTC. Residues: CASSLQGARGQETQYF.

The genes are TRBV7-8 and TRBJ2-7; no clear D. The CDR3 has 12 residues. V was pared by 7 bases and J by 1 base, with 8 bases between. The V gene's germline CDR1 is SGHVS and CDR2 FQNEAQ. CDR3 nucleotide sequence: TGTGCCAGCACGCCCGGTTCCTACGAGCAGTACTTC. The encoded protein is CASTPGSYEQYF. The full variable domain, rest sourced from reference TRBV7-8 and TRBJ2-7, is GAGVSQSPRYKVAKRGQDVALRCDPISGHVSLFWYQQALGQGPEFLTYFQNEAQLDKSGLPSDRFFAERPEGSVSTLKIQRTQQEDSAVYLCASTPGSYEQYFGPGTRLTVT.

The chain combines TRBV6-5 with TRBJ2-2; D is unresolved. The CDR3 spans 14 residues. V gave up 1 base and J gave up 1 base, with 4 bases separating them. CDR1 is MNHEY, CDR2 SVGAGI, per germline. CDR3 in DNA: TGTGCCAGCAGTTACTACAGGAACACCGGGGAGCTGTTTTTT. Its protein product is CASSYYRNTGELFF.

V usage is TRBV6-6 and J usage is TRBJ1-2; TRBD1 might be the D (6 bases). The ends were cut back, 2 bases at V and 0 bases at J, with 10 bases in the middle. Germline V gives CDR1 MNHNY, CDR2 SVGAGI (reference sequence). This CDR3 region has 15 residues. As DNA, the CDR3 is TGTGCCAGCAGTTACGCTGGACAGACTAACTATGGCTACACCTTC. Amino acid sequence: CASSYAGQTNYGYTF.

The CDR3 spells CASSEDRPLAKNIQYF. The CDR3 DNA sequence: TGTGCCAGCAGTGAGGACAGGCCACTAGCCAAAAACATTCAGTACTTC. The V gene is TRBV27, the J gene TRBJ2-4; 7 bases agree with TRBD1. Losses at the gene ends were 5 bases for V and 0 bases for J; bases not matched to a gene: 7. The CDR3 runs 16 residues. Germline V lookup: CDR1 MNHEY, CDR2 SMNVEV (reference sequence).

This clone has only one observation. The rearrangement uses TRBV7-9 and TRBJ1-2, with TRBD1 matching over 8 bases. J lost 1 base, V lost 5 bases, and 6 bases had no gene match. CDR1 is SEHNR, CDR2 FQNEAQ, per germline (reference sequence). This CDR3 comprises 15 residues. The CDR3 DNA follows: TGTGCCAGCAGCCCTACAGGGGGTTTTAACTATGGCTACACCTTC. Translated, it gives CASSPTGGFNYGYTF.

The chain carries TRBV5-5 and TRBJ1-4, with TRBD1 identical over 11 bases. Germline V gene sequence: CDR1 SGHKS, CDR2 YYEKEE (reference sequence). With V trimmed by 5 bases and J by 2 bases, 11 bases remained unmatched. This CDR3 comprises 18 residues. CDR3 sequence: CASRAGQGALATNEKLFF. Here the CDR3 DNA reads TGTGCCAGCAGGGCCGGACAGGGGGCTTTGGCGACTAATGAAAAACTGTTTTTT.

This clone was seen a handful of times. This chain uses TRBV13 with TRBJ2-2; 10 nucleotides agree with TRBD2. Trimming removed 1 base from V and 0 bases from J; junction bases left unmatched: 8. CDR1 and CDR2 from the germline V gene are PRHDT and FYEKMQ (reference sequence). This CDR3 has 19 residues. In DNA form, the CDR3 reads TGTGCCAGCAGCTTAGAATCGCTAGCGGGGGACCCGAACACCGGGGAGCTGTTTTTT. Amino acids: CASSLESLAGDPNTGELFF.

The V and J genes are TRBV19 and TRBJ2-3, with D perhaps matching TRBD2 (6 bases). CDR1 is LNHDA, CDR2 SQIVND, per germline (reference sequence). V was cut by 3 bases and J by 5 bases, with 12 bases left in between. The CDR3 runs to 14 residues. The CDR3 region is CASSIRASEDTQYF. Here the CDR3 DNA reads TGTGCCAGTAGTATTAGGGCTAGCGAAGATACGCAGTATTTT. Filled out from reference TRBV19 and TRBJ2-3, the complete variable domain reads DGGITQSPKYLFRKEGQNVTLSCEQNLNHDAMYWYRQDPGQGLRLIYYSQIVNDFQKGDIAEGYSVSREKKESFPLTVTSAQKNPTAFYLCASSIRASEDTQYFGPGTRLTVL.

This clone appeared a few times. This chain connects TRBV29-1 to TRBJ1-5, with 9 bases fitting TRBD1. CDR3 length: 13 amino acids. The germline CDR1 and CDR2 sequences are SQVTM and ANQGSEA. J was trimmed by 6 bases and V by 7 bases; bases with no gene match: 7. CDR3 residues: CSGGQGKGQPQHF. As DNA, the CDR3 is TGCAGCGGGGGACAGGGAAAAGGTCAGCCCCAGCATTTT.